This T cell receptor (beta chain) was retrieved from a study of blood T cell repertoires in COVID-19. Study-wide context: Samples taken during acute and convalescent COVID-19 were collected in the United States, Italy and Spain. Sources were T cells, B-cell-depleted T cells, or PBMCs; the material itself was cDNA or gDNA.

The ends were cut back, 5 bases at V and 2 bases at J, with 12 bases in the middle. CDR3 length: 15 amino acids. Per germline, CDR1 SGHVS and CDR2 FNYEAQ. Sequencing used immunoSEQ multiplex PCR; TCRdb keeps in-frame clones, though not all of them. The table records over 200,000 clones, approximately 90% of them present only once. The chain employs TRBV7-6 and TRBJ1-4; D is ambiguous. Sequenced sample: peripheral blood. The source of this sequence is a man in his 60s with COVID-19, enrolled during active disease. CDR3: CASSPRPLTNEKLFF. The CDR3 region has the DNA TGTGCCAGCAGCCCTAGGCCCTTGACTAATGAAAAACTGTTTTTT.